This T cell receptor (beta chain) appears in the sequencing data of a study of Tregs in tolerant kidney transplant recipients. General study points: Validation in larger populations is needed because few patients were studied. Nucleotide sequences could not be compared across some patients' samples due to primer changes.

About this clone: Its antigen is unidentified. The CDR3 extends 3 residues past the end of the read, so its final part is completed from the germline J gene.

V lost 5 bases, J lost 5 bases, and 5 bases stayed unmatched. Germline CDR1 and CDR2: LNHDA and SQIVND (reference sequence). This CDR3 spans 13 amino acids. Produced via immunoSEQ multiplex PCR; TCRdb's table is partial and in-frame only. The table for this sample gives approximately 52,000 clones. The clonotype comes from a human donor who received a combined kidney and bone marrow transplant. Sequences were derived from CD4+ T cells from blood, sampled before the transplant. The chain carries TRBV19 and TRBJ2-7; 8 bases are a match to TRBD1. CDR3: CASSQQGGHEQYF. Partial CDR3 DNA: TGTGCCAGTAGTCAACAGGGGGGACACGAG. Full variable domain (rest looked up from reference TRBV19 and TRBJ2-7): DGGITQSPKYLFRKEGQNVTLSCEQNLNHDAMYWYRQDPGQGLRLIYYSQIVNDFQKGDIAEGYSVSREKKESFPLTVTSAQKNPTAFYLCASSQQGGHEQYFGPGTRLTVT.